The T cell receptor beta chain under discussion was sequenced for a study of shared clonotypes between healthy human individuals. CD45RO-negative, CCR7-positively selected cells formed the naive CD8 fraction, excluding terminally differentiated effector memory CD45RA+ cells. Donation came from healthy HIV-negative adults that had no recent acute infections or vaccinations. Sequencing was performed with immunoSEQ multiplex PCR; in TCRdb, only in-frame clones are kept and a portion is missing. The sample includes around 2,000,000 clones, roughly 95% of them seen just once. The sequence came from a man between 18 and 35 years old in good health. Sequenced sample: naive CD8+ T cells sorted from blood.

The CDR3 spells CASSYLGASLGRAFF. The CDR3, as DNA: TGTGCCAGCAGTTACTTGGGAGCGAGTCTCGGAAGGGCTTTCTTT. V is TRBV6-5 and J is TRBJ1-1; D call uncertain. Trimming removed 1 base from V and 11 bases from J, with 20 bases in between. Germline V gives CDR1 MNHEY, CDR2 SVGAGI. There are 15 residues in the CDR3.